Sequencing of this T cell receptor beta chain was carried out in a study of T cell responses to AZD1222 COVID-19 vaccine. Broader study findings: At baseline, seropositivity was found in only a handful of AZD1222 recipients. There were repertoire samples only from the period after the peak T cell response.

For this clone: Its antigen is currently unknown.

Here immunoSEQ multiplex PCR was the method, and the copy in TCRdb shows in-frame clones only, minus some. This table has around 65,000 clones, approximately 87% appearing once. The CDR3 sequence is 16 residues long. V lost 1 base and J lost 3; bases outside the gene matches: 7. The germline gives CDR1 MGHRA, CDR2 YSYEKL. The source was peripheral blood, collected 28 days after the second AZD1222 dose. This TCR was recovered from an adult who received the AZD1222 COVID-19 vaccine. The chain couples TRBV4-1 to TRBJ2-7; TRBD1 agrees at 9 bases. The CDR3 nucleotides are TGCGCCAGCAGCCAAGCGGGACAGGGTATAGGCTACGAGCAGTACTTC. Amino acids: CASSQAGQGIGYEQYF.